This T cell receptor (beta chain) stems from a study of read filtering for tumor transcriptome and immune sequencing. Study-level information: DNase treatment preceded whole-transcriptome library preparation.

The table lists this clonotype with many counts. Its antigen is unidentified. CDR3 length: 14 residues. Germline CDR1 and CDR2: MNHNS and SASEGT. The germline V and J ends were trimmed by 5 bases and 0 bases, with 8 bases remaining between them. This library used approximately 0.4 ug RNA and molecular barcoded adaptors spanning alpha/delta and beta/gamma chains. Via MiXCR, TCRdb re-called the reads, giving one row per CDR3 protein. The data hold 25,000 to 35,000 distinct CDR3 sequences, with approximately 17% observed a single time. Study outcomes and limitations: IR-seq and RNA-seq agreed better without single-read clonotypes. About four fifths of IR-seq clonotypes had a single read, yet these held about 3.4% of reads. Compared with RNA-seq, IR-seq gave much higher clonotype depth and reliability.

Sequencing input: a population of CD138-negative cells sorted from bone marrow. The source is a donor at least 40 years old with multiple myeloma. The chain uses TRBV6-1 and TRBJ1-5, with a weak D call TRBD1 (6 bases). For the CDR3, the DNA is TGTGCCAGCAGTACAGGGTTTAGCAATCAGCCCCAGCATTTT. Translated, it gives CASSTGFSNQPQHF.